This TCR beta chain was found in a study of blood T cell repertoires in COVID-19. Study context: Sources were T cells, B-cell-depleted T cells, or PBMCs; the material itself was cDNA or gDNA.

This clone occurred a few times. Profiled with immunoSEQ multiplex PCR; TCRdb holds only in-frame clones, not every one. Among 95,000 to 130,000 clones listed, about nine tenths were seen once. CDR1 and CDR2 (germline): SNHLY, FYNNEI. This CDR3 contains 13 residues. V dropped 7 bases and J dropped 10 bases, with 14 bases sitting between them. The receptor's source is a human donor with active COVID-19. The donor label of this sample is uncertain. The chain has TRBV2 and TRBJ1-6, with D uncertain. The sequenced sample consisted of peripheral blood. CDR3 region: CASTRTGESPLHF. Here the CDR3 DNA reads TGTGCCAGCACCAGAACCGGGGAGTCACCCCTCCACTTT.